The 30 T cell receptor beta chains reported below all come from one sample, sequenced in a study of blood T cell repertoires in COVID-19. Using immunoSEQ multiplex PCR, the repertoire was profiled, and TCRdb retains in-frame clones only, with some absent. The data contain about 130,000 clones, 79% of them seen just once; the ten biggest clones take up approximately 35%. The sequencing input was peripheral blood. These receptors originate from a man aged 40-55 years with active or convalescent COVID-19.

This rearrangement joins TRBV11-2 to TRBJ2-5, with D maybe TRBD2 (5 bases). CDR1 and CDR2 (germline): SGHAT, FQNNGV. The V end was cut by 5 bases, the J end by 7 bases, with 17 bases between. This CDR3 is built from 14 residues. The CDR3 region is CASSLGVGPRTQYF. The CDR3 DNA sequence: TGTGCCAGCAGCCTCGGGGTAGGCCCCAGGACCCAGTACTTC.

This chain uses TRBV6-4 with TRBJ2-7; 8 nucleotides align to TRBD1. Trimming at V came to 4 bases and at J to 0 bases, leaving 5 bases not matched to a gene. The CDR3 runs to 15 residues. In germline, CDR1 is MRHNA, CDR2 SNTAGT. The CDR3 here is CASSAEGTGSYEQYF. CDR3 coding DNA: TGTGCCAGCAGTGCGGAAGGGACAGGCTCCTACGAGCAGTACTTC.

The chain carries TRBV3-1 (or the pseudogene TRBV3-2) and TRBJ1-1; D possibly corresponds to TRBD1 (6 bases). The V and J ends lost 7 bases and 4 bases respectively, with 16 bases between them. The CDR3 totals 14 residues. CDR1 is LGHDT, CDR2 YNNKEL, per germline (reference sequence). The CDR3 coding sequence is TGTGCCAGCACAAGACAGGTGGGGTTCACTGAAGCTTTCTTT. It specifies CASTRQVGFTEAFF.

This clone has only a few counts. This sequence joins TRBV6-6 and TRBJ1-3; tentative D call: TRBD1 (5 bases). The CDR3 is made up of 16 amino acids. Germline values: CDR1 MNHNY, CDR2 SVGAGI (reference sequence). The V end was cut by 5 bases, the J end by 0 bases, with 14 bases between. The CDR3 DNA reads TGTGCCAGCAGTCCCTCAGGGTTTAACTCTGGAAACACCATATATTTT. The encoded protein is CASSPSGFNSGNTIYF.

This chain connects TRBV27 to TRBJ1-6, with D unclear. The germline V gene encodes CDR1 MNHEY and CDR2 SMNVEV (reference sequence). The length of the CDR3 is 13 residues. Trimming cost V 7 bases and J 6 bases, with 10 bases left between them. This CDR3 is CASKSGFNSPLHF. The CDR3 bases are TGTGCCAGCAAATCAGGATTTAATTCACCCCTCCACTTT.

This chain links TRBV27 with TRBJ1-2; D gene unclear. Germline V gene sequence: CDR1 MNHEY, CDR2 SMNVEV (reference sequence). The CDR3 loop spans 17 amino acids. V lost 2 bases to trimming and J lost 5 bases, with 21 bases between them. The CDR3 reads CASSLAFPIGLEYGYTF. The CDR3, as DNA: TGTGCCAGCAGTTTAGCTTTCCCAATCGGCCTAGAGTATGGCTACACCTTC.

This clone was detected once. This chain links TRBV3-1 (or the pseudogene TRBV3-2) with TRBJ1-5; D may be TRBD1 (6 bases). Trimming stripped 1 base from V and 6 bases from J, with 13 bases between. The CDR3 runs 15 residues. CDR1 is LGHDT and CDR2 is YNNKEL in the germline V gene (reference sequence). This CDR3 is CASSQGGQGSQPQHF. CDR3 DNA sequence: TGTGCCAGCAGCCAAGGGGGGCAGGGGAGTCAGCCCCAGCATTTT.

The V gene is TRBV6-5, the J gene TRBJ2-1; D possibly corresponds to TRBD1 (6 bases). Looked up from germline, CDR1 is MNHEY and CDR2 is SVGAGI. Trimming removed 4 bases at V and 0 bases at J, with 10 bases between. CDR3 length: 15 residues. The CDR3 DNA reads TGTGCCAGCAGTTCTAGGGGGAGCTCCTACAATGAGCAGTTCTTC. This sequence encodes CASSSRGSSYNEQFF.

J is TRBJ2-7 and V is TRBV4-1; 8 positions agree with TRBD1. Trimming removed 1 base from V and 5 bases from J; junction bases left unmatched: 10. Germline V CDR1 and CDR2: MGHRA, YSYEKL. There are 16 residues in the CDR3. CDR3 residues: CASSQVGTGFPHEQYF. The CDR3 coding sequence is TGCGCCAGCAGCCAAGTCGGGACAGGCTTCCCCCACGAGCAGTACTTC.

V gene TRBV28 combines with J gene TRBJ1-4, with TRBD1 matching over 9 bases. The CDR3 totals 12 residues. Germline loops: CDR1 MDHEN, CDR2 SYDVKM. With 6 bases clipped from V and 15 bases from J, the junction kept 8 bases outside the gene matches. CDR3 protein: CASSQPGQGMFF. DNA for the CDR3: TGTGCCAGCAGCCAACCCGGACAGGGGATGTTTTTT.

This rearrangement joins TRBV6-5 to TRBJ1-1, with D unresolved. The CDR3 runs 15 residues. The V gene's germline CDR1 is MNHEY and CDR2 SVGAGI. V was clipped by 9 bases and J by 3 bases, with 20 bases between them. CDR3 DNA: TGTGCCAGTAAACCCCCTGGAGGCAGCTACACTGAAGCTTTCTTT. As protein: CASKPPGGSYTEAFF.

The chain is built from TRBV6-1 and TRBJ1-3; possibly TRBD1 for D (6 bases). The V end lost 1 base, the J end lost 4 bases, and 14 bases lay between the germline ends. The CDR3 is made up of 16 amino acids. Germline V gene lookup returns CDR1 MNHNS and CDR2 SASEGT. CDR3 sequence reads: CASSEGTGWSGNTIYF. The CDR3 region has the DNA TGTGCCAGCAGTGAAGGTACAGGGTGGAGCGGAAACACCATATATTTT.

This chain links TRBV6-4 with TRBJ1-1; 8 bases are a match to TRBD1. The length of the CDR3 is 15 residues. Germline V gene sequence: CDR1 MRHNA, CDR2 SNTAGT. The V segment lost 4 bases and the J segment 0 bases; nucleotides outside the gene matches: 4. The CDR3 loop reads CASSAGQGLNTEAFF. The CDR3 region has the DNA TGTGCCAGCAGTGCCGGACAGGGTTTGAACACTGAAGCTTTCTTT.

This chain uses TRBV11-2 with TRBJ2-2, with D possibly TRBD2 on 6 matching bases. The CDR3 is made up of 15 amino acids. Trimming took 1 base from V and 9 from J, leaving 15 bases between them. Germline lookup yields CDR1 SGHAT and CDR2 FQNNGV. CDR3 in amino acids: CASSLGGLGPRELFF. The CDR3 bases are TGTGCCAGCAGCTTAGGGGGACTTGGGCCGCGGGAGCTGTTTTTT. The complete variable domain, with remaining parts taken from reference TRBV11-2 and TRBJ2-2, reads EAGVAQSPRYKIIEKRQSVAFWCNPISGHATLYWYQQILGQGPKLLIQFQNNGVVDDSQLPKDRFSAERLKGVDSTLKIQPAKLEDSAVYLCASSLGGLGPRELFFGEGSRLTVL.

This chain connects TRBV4-2 to TRBJ2-7; 9 bases agree with TRBD1. V was pared by 0 bases and J by 2 bases, with 2 bases of the junction left unmatched. CDR3 length: 15 residues. Per the germline V gene, CDR1 is LGHNA and CDR2 is YNFKEQ. CDR3 DNA sequence: TGTGCCAGCAGCCAAGAAGGGGACAGGGCCTACGAGCAGTACTTC. It translates to CASSQEGDRAYEQYF.

The rearrangement links TRBV27 to TRBJ2-7; TRBD1 matches at 7 bases. The V gene's germline CDR1 is MNHEY and CDR2 SMNVEV (reference sequence). V dropped 2 bases and J dropped 0; count of bases not matched to a gene: 10. The CDR3 extends over 17 amino acids. In DNA, the CDR3 is TGTGCCAGCAGTTTAGATGGGACAGCTAGTACCTCCTACGAGCAGTACTTC. Its protein is CASSLDGTASTSYEQYF.

The chain links TRBV6-5 to TRBJ2-2, with D possibly being TRBD2 (6 bases). Trimming took off 2 bases at V and 2 bases at J, with 9 bases between the two ends. The germline V gene encodes CDR1 MNHEY and CDR2 SVGAGI. This CDR3 comprises 15 residues. CDR3 DNA: TGTGCCAGCAGTTACGGACTAATAAACACCGGGGAGCTGTTTTTT. Its protein is CASSYGLINTGELFF.

The rearrangement uses TRBV5-8 and TRBJ1-4, with 10 bases matching TRBD1. J lost 8 bases, V lost 3 bases, and 10 bases had no gene match. Germline values: CDR1 SGHTS, CDR2 YDEGEE. The CDR3 is 16 amino acids. Here the CDR3 reads CASSSGPGTGEEKLFF. CDR3 DNA sequence: TGTGCCAGCAGCTCCGGTCCCGGGACAGGGGAAGAAAAACTGTTTTTT.

V usage is TRBV25-1 and J usage is TRBJ2-2; TRBD2 might be the D (7 bases). This CDR3 contains 14 residues. Per germline, CDR1 MGHDK and CDR2 SYGVNS. The V gene lost 6 bases and the J gene lost 5 bases, with 13 bases spanning the gap. The CDR3 sequence: CASRGGAGTGELFF. The CDR3 DNA reads as TGTGCCAGCAGAGGGGGGGCCGGGACCGGGGAGCTGTTTTTT.

The CDR3 spells CAWSLGQANTEAFF. In DNA form, the CDR3 reads TGTGCCTGGAGTCTTGGACAGGCTAACACTGAAGCTTTCTTT. This chain connects TRBV30 to TRBJ1-1; 7 nucleotides agree with TRBD1. The CDR3 covers 14 residues. The junction had 5 bases not matched to a gene; V was cut back by 2 bases and J by 2 bases. Germline V CDR1 and CDR2: GTSNPN, SVGIG (reference sequence).

This clone showed up just once. This chain links TRBV2 with TRBJ1-5, with 11 bases lining up with TRBD1. V shed 3 bases, J shed 2 bases, and the junction held 6 bases outside the gene matches. Per germline, CDR1 SNHLY and CDR2 FYNNEI. The CDR3 length is 17 residues. CDR3: CASSEGQGVFGNQPQHF. CDR3 coding DNA: TGTGCCAGCAGTGAGGGACAGGGGGTTTTCGGCAATCAGCCCCAGCATTTT.

As concerns this clone: The conserved phenylalanine or tryptophan normally closing the CDR3 is absent here, so this likely arose from a read error. The limits of the CDR3 on the DNA are not certain, so only TCRdb's listed CDR3 is given. The V gene is TRBV19, the J gene TRBJ1-2; the table gives TRBD1 as D, unverified against the DNA. From its first to its last residue, the CDR3 has 12 amino acids. In germline, CDR1 is LNHDA, CDR2 SQIVND (reference sequence). CDR3 region: CASSTGTVRWAY.

This clone was observed a few times. In DNA form, the CDR3 reads TGCGCCAGCAGTGAGATGCAGGGCGGCTACACCTTC. It codes for CASSEMQGGYTF. This chain connects TRBV10-2 to TRBJ1-2, with D possibly being TRBD1 (5 bases). Between the trimmed V and J ends, which lost 2 bases and 8 bases, there was a span of 9 bases. Germline values: CDR1 WSHSY, CDR2 SAAADI. The CDR3 is 12 residues long.

This chain joins TRBV19 and TRBJ2-2, with D unresolved. Trimming removed 0 bases at V and 0 bases at J, with 8 bases between. CDR3 length equals 16 residues. Germline V gene data show CDR1 as LNHDA and CDR2 as SQIVND (reference sequence). This chain's CDR3 is CASSIDTVPNTGELFF. The CDR3 nucleotides read TGTGCCAGTAGTATAGATACGGTACCGAACACCGGGGAGCTGTTTTTT.

The chain links TRBV7-9 to TRBJ1-5; the D gene is possibly TRBD1 (5 bases). Germline values: CDR1 SEHNR, CDR2 FQNEAQ (reference sequence). The germline V and J ends were trimmed by 1 base and 4 bases, with 17 bases remaining between them. This CDR3 spans 17 amino acids. The CDR3 spells CASSLGASQGRNQPQHF. CDR3 in DNA: TGTGCCAGCAGCTTAGGGGCCAGCCAGGGCAGGAATCAGCCCCAGCATTTT.

The chain recombines TRBV5-5 with TRBJ1-1; D unresolved. The length of the CDR3 is 14 residues. CDR1 SGHKS and CDR2 YYEKEE come from the germline V gene (reference sequence). Trimming took 1 base from V and 1 from J, leaving 8 bases between them. The CDR3 nucleotides read TGTGCCAGCAGCTTGTTACTCCCGAACACTGAAGCTTTCTTT. Protein product: CASSLLLPNTEAFF.

The chain recombines TRBV19 with TRBJ1-6; 9 nucleotides match TRBD1. The CDR3 has 15 residues. CDR1 and CDR2 (germline): LNHDA, SQIVND (reference sequence). J lost 6 bases, V lost 2 bases, and 2 bases had no gene match. CDR3 region: CASSITGGSNSPLHF. The CDR3 region has the DNA TGTGCCAGTAGTATAACAGGGGGCAGTAATTCACCCCTCCACTTT.

The chain is built from TRBV5-4 and TRBJ1-2; the D is unclear. Trimming removed 9 bases from V and 3 bases from J, with 18 bases in between. Germline values: CDR1 SGHNT, CDR2 YYREEE (reference sequence). This CDR3 has 14 amino acids. The CDR3 sequence is CATNARREDYGYTF. The CDR3 DNA reads TGTGCCACCAACGCTCGGAGGGAGGACTATGGCTACACCTTC.

The chain combines TRBV2 with TRBJ2-4; 12 bases fit TRBD1. The germline gives CDR1 SNHLY, CDR2 FYNNEI. V gave up 6 bases and J gave up 6 bases; unmatched junction bases: 12. There are 17 residues in the CDR3. The CDR3 DNA follows: TGTGCCAGCAGCCCCGGGACAGGGGGCGGGAGGGGAAACATTCAGTACTTC. Protein product: CASSPGTGGGRGNIQYF.

V and J are TRBV27 and TRBJ2-7, with D possibly TRBD1 on 5 matching bases. The CDR3 spans 13 residues. Germline V CDR1 and CDR2: MNHEY, SMNVEV (reference sequence). Deletions cut 3 bases from V and 3 bases from J, with 9 bases between. In nucleotides, the CDR3 is TGTGCCAGCAGTTTTCAGGGTTACTACGAGCAGTACTTC. It codes for CASSFQGYYEQYF.